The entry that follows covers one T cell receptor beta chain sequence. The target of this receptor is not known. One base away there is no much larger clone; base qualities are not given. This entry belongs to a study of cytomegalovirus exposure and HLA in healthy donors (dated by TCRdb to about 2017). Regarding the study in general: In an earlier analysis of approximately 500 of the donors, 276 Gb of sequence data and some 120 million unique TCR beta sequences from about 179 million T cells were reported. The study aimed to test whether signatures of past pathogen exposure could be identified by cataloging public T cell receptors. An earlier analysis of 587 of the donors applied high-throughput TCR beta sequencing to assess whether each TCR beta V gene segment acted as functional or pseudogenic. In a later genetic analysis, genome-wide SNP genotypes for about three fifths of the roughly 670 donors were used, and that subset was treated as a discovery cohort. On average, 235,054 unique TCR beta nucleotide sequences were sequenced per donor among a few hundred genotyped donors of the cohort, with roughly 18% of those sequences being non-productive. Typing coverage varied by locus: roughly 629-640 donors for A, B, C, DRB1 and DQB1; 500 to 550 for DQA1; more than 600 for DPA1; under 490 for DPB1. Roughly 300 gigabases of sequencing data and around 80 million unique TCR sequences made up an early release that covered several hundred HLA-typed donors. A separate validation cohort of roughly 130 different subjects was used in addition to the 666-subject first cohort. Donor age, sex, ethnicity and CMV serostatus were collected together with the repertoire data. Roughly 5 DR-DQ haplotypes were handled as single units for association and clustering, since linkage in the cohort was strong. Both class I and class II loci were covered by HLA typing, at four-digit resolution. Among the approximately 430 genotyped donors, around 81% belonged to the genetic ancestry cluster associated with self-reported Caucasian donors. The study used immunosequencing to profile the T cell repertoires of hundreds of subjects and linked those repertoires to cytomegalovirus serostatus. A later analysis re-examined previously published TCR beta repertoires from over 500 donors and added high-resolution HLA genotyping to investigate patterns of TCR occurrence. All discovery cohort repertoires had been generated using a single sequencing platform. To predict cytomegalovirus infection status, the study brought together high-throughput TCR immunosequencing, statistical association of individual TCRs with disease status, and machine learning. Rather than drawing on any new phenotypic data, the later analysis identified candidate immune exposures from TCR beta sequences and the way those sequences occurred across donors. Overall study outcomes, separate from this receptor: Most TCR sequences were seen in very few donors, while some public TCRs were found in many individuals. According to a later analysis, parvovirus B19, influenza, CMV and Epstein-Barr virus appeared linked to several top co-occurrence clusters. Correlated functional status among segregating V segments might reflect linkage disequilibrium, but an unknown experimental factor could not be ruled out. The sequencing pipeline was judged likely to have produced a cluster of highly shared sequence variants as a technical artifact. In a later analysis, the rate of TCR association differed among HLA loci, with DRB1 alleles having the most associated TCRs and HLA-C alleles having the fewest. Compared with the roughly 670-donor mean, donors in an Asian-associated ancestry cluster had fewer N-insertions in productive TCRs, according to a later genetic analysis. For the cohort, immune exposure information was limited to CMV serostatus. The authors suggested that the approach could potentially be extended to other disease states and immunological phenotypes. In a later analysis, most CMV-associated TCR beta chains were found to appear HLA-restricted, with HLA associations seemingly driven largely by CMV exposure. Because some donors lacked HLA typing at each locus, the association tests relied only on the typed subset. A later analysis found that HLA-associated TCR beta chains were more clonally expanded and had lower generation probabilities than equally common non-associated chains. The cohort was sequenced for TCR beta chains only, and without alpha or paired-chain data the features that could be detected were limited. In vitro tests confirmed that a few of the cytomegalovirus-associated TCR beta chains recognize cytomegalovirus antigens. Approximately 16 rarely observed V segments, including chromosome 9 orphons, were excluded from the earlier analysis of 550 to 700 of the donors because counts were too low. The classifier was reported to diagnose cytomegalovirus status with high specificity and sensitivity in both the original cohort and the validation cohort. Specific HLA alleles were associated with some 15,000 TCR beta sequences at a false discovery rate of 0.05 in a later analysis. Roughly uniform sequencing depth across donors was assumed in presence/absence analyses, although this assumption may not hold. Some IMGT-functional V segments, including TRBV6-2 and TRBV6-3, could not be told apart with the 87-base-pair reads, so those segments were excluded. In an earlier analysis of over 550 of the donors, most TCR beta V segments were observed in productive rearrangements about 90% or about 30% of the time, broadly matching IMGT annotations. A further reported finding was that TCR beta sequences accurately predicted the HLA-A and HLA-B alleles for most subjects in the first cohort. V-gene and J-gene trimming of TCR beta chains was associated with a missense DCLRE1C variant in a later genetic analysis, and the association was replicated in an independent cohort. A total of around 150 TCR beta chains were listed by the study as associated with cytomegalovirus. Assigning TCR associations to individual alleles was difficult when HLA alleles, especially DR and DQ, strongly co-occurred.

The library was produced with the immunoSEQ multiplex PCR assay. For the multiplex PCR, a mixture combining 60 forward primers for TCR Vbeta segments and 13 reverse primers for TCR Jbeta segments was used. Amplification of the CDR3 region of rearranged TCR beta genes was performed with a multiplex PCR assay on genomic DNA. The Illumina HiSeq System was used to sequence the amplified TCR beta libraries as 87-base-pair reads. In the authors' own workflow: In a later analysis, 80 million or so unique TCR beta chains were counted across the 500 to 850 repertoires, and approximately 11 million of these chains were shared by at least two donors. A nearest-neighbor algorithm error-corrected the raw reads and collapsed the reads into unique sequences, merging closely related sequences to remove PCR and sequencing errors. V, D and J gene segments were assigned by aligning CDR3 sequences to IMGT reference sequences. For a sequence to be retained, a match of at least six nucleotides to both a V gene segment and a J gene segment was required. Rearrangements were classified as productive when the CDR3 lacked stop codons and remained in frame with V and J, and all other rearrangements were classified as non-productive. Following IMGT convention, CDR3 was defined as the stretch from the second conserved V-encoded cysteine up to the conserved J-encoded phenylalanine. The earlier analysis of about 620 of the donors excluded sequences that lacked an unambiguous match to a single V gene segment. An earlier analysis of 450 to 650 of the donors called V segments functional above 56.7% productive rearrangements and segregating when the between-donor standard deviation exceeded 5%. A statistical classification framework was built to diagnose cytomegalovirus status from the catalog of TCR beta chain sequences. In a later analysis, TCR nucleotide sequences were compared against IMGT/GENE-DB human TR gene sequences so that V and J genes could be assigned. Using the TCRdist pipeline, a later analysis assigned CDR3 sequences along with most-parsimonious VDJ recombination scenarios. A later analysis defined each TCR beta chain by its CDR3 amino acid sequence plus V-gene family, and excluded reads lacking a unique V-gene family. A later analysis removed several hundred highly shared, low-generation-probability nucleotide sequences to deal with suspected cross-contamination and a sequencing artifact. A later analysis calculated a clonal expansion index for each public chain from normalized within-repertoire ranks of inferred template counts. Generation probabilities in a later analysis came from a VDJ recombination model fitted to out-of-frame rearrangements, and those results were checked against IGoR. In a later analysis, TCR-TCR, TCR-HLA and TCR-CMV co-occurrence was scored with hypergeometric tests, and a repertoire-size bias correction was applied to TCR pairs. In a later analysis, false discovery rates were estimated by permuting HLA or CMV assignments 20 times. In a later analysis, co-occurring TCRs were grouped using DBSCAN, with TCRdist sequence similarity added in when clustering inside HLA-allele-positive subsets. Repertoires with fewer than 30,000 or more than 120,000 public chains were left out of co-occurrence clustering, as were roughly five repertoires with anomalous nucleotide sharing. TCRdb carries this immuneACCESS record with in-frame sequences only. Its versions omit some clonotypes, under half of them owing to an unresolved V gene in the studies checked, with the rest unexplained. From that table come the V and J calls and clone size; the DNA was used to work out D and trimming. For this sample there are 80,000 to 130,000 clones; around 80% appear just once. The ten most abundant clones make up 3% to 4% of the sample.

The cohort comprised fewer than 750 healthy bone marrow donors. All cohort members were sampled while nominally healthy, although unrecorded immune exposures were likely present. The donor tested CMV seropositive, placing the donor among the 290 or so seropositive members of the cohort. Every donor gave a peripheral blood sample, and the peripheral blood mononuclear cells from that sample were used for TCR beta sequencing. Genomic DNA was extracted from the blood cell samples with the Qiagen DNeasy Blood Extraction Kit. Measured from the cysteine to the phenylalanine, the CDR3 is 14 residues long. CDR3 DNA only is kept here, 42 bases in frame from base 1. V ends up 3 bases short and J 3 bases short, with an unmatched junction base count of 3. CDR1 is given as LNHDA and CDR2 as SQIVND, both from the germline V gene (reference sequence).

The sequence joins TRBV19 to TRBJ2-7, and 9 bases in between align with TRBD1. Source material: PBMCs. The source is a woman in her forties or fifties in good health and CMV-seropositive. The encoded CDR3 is CASSITGGNYEQYF. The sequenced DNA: TGTGCCAGTAGTATTACAGGGGGCAACTACGAGCAGTACTTC.